One sample yielded the 7 T cell receptor beta chains listed below, sequenced in a study of CD8+ T cells in alopecia areata. Specified treatment: oral pan-JAK inhibitor, 5-10 mg twice daily. Extracted RNA was reverse transcribed into cDNA, the sequencing template. Profiled with immunoSEQ multiplex PCR; TCRdb holds only in-frame clones, not every one. The data show some 170,000 clones, about three fifths seen once. The starting material was CD4+ T cells sorted from blood, obtained at roughly week 55, from a patient treated with tofacitinib. Every receptor here comes from a human donor with alopecia areata.

The gene calls are TRBV6-5 and TRBJ2-7; D perhaps matches TRBD2 (7 bases). CDR3 length equals 15 residues. Per germline, CDR1 MNHEY and CDR2 SVGAGI. V was clipped by 2 bases and J by 0 bases, with 11 bases between them. The CDR3 sequence: CASSYGGGGSYEQYF. The CDR3 bases are TGTGCCAGCAGTTACGGAGGGGGGGGCTCCTACGAGCAGTACTTC.

The V call is TRBV4-1, the J call TRBJ1-5; D is unclear. V shed 1 base and J shed 3 bases, with 7 bases lying between them. CDR3 length equals 14 residues. In germline, CDR1 is MGHRA, CDR2 YSYEKL. CDR3 in DNA: TGCGCCAGCAGCCAAGCTACCGACAATCAGCCCCAGCATTTT. Residues: CASSQATDNQPQHF.

This chain joins TRBV10-2 and TRBJ1-1; D is undetermined. The germline V gene encodes CDR1 WSHSY and CDR2 SAAADI. V lost 2 bases and J 6 bases, leaving 7 bases between the germline ends. The length of the CDR3 is 12 residues. CDR3 sequence reads: CASSEAGPEAFF. DNA for the CDR3: TGCGCCAGCAGTGAGGCCGGGCCTGAAGCTTTCTTT.

This chain links TRBV2 with TRBJ2-5, with D perhaps assigned TRBD1 or TRBD2 (6 bases each). Trimming removed 8 bases at V and 5 bases at J, with 18 bases between. This CDR3 is 14 amino acids long. The germline CDR1 and CDR2 sequences are SNHLY and FYNNEI. The CDR3 region is CASRTTGAVETQYF. CDR3 coding DNA: TGTGCCAGCCGCACGACGGGGGCGGTGGAGACCCAGTACTTC.

There are a few counts of this clone. This chain connects TRBV29-1 to TRBJ2-1; maybe TRBD2 (5 bases). The V gene's germline CDR1 is SQVTM and CDR2 ANQGSEA. This CDR3 is built from 12 residues. V shed 7 bases and J shed 14 bases, with 21 bases lying between them. CDR3 nucleotides: TGCAGCGCGAAGGACTCCGGGCTGTTGGAGTTCTTC. As protein: CSAKDSGLLEFF.

V and J are TRBV7-9 and TRBJ2-7, with 9 bases matching TRBD1. Germline CDR1 reads SEHNR; CDR2 reads FQNEAQ (reference sequence). Trimming took 5 bases from V and 6 from J; bases not matched to a gene: 11. The CDR3 loop spans 15 amino acids. This CDR3 reads CASSLRRDRASEQYF. The CDR3 nucleotides are TGTGCCAGCAGCCTGCGGAGGGACAGGGCCTCCGAGCAGTACTTC.

The V call is TRBV30, the J call TRBJ1-2; D is undetermined. CDR1 and CDR2 from the germline V gene are GTSNPN and SVGIG (reference sequence). This CDR3 is built from 12 residues. The V gene lost 3 bases and the J gene lost 11 bases, with 16 bases spanning the gap. In nucleotides, the CDR3 is TGTGCCTGGAGAGTCATTAGGGCCAAGTACACCTTC. Encoded protein: CAWRVIRAKYTF.